A selection of T cell receptor beta chains follows, all from one sample in a study of memory CD4+ T cells and cytomegalovirus serostatus. Data came from immunoSEQ multiplex PCR; TCRdb stores just in-frame clones and leaves some out. The sample lists more than 45,000 clones; 81% were seen once. The sequencing input was memory CD4+ T cells from blood. These receptors were obtained from an adult in good health and CMV-seronegative. Both conserved end residues are part of each CDR3. D genes are given only for firm matches. Expanded clones get a size class; other rows say once, few or many, or leave the size out.

d_gene	v_gene	j_gene	abundance	CDR3nt	CDR3aa
.	TRBV27	TRBJ1-1	.	TGTGCCAGCAGAACATGGTTCAGGGAGAACACTGAAGCTTTCTTT	CASRTWFRENTEAFF
.	TRBV18	TRBJ2-5	.	TGTGCCAGCTCACCAAGGGGGGCAGAGACCCAGTACTTC	CASSPRGAETQYF
.	TRBV7-3	TRBJ1-1	once	TGTGCCAGCAGTGAATCTAAGGGGTTAGGGACTGAAGCTTTCTTT	CASSESKGLGTEAFF
.	TRBV21-1	TRBJ1-1	few	TGTGCCAGCAGCAAACGAGAGAAAGAAGCTTTCTTT	CASSKREKEAFF
.	TRBV2	TRBJ1-1	.	TGTGCCAGCCCACGAGGGGGGATGAACACTGAAGCTTTCTTT	CASPRGGMNTEAFF
.	TRBV19	TRBJ1-2	.	TGTGCCAGTTCCGACAGAATTACAGGGTCGATAAACTATGGCTACACCTTC	CASSDRITGSINYGYTF
TRBD2	TRBV7-9	TRBJ2-7	.	TGTGCCAGCAGCTTAAACGGGAGGCTCGGGAACGAGCAGTACTTC	CASSLNGRLGNEQYF
TRBD2	TRBV20-1	TRBJ2-7	.	TGCAGTTATATACTAGCGCACGAGCAGTACTTC	CSYILAHEQYF
.	TRBV19	TRBJ1-5	.	TGTGCCAGTAGTTCACAGGGAAGATGGAATCAGCCCCAGCATTTT	CASSSQGRWNQPQHF
TRBD1	TRBV5-5	TRBJ1-2	.	TGTGCCAGCAGGATCCTACCGGGACAGGGAACTGGCTACACCTTC	CASRILPGQGTGYTF
TRBD1	TRBV7-9	TRBJ1-1	.	TGTGCCAGCAGCCCGGGACAGGGGGCGCAGGGCACTGAAGCTTTCTTT	CASSPGQGAQGTEAFF
.	TRBV5-1	TRBJ2-2	once	TGCGCCAGCAGTTCTGAGACAACGAACACCGGGGAGCTGTTTTTT	CASSSETTNTGELFF